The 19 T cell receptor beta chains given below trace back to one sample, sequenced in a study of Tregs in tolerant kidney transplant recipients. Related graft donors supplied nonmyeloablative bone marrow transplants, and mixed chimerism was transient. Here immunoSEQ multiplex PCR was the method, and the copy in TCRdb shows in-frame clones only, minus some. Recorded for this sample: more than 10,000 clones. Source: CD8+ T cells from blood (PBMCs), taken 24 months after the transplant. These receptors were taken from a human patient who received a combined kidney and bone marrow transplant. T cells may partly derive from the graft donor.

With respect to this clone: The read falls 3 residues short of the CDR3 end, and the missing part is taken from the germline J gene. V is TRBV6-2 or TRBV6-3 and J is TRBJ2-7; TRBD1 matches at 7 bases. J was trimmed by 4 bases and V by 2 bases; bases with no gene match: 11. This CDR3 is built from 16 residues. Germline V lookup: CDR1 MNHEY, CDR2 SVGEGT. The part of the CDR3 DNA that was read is TGTGCCAGCAGTTACAGCCCGCGACAGGGCCTGTACGAG. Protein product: CASSYSPRQGLYE. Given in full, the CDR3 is CASSYSPRQGLYEQYF.

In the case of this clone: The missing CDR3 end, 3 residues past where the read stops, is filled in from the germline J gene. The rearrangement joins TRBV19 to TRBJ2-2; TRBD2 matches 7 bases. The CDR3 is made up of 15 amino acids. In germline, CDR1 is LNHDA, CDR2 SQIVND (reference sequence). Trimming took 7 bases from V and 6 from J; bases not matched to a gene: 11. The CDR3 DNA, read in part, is TGTGCCAGTACTGCCTCCTCTAGCGGCCCCGGGGAG. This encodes CASTASSSGPGE. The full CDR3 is CASTASSSGPGELFF.

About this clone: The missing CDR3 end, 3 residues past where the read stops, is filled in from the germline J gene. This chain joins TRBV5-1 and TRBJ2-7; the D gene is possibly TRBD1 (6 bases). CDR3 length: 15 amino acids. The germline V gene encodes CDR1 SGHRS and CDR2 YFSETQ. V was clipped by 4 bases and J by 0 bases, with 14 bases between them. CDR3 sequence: CASSPSGAPSYEQYF. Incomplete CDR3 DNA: TGCGCCAGCAGCCCCTCAGGGGCCCCCTCCTACGAG.

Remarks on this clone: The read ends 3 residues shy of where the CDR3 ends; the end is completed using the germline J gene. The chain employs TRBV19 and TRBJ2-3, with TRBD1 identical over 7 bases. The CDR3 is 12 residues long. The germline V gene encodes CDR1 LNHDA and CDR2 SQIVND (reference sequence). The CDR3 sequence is CASSPQQGPQYF. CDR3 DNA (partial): TGTGCCAGTAGTCCACAACAGGGGCCG.

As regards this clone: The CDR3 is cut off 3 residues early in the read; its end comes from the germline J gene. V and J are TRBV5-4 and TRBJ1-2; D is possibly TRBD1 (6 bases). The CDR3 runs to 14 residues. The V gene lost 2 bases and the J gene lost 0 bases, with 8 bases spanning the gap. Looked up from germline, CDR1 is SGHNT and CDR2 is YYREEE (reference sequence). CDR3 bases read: TGTGCCAGCAGCTTCAGGGGTGCTAACTATGGC. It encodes CASSFRGANYG. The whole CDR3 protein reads CASSFRGANYGYTF.

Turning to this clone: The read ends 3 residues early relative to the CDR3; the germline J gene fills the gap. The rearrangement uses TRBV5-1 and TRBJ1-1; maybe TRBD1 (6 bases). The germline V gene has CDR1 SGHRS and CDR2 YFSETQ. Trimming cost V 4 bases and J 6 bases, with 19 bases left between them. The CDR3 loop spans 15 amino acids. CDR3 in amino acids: CASSPTVQGGAEAFF. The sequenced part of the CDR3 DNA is TGCGCCAGCAGCCCAACCGTACAGGGAGGGGCTGAA.

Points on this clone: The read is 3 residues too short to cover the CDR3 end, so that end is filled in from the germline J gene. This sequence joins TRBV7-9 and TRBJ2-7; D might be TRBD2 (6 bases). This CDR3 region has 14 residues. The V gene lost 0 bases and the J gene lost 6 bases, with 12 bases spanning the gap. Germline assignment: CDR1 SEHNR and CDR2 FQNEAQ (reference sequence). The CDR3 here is CASSLAGEAIEQYF. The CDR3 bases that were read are TGTGCCAGCAGCTTAGCAGGGGAGGCTATCGAG.

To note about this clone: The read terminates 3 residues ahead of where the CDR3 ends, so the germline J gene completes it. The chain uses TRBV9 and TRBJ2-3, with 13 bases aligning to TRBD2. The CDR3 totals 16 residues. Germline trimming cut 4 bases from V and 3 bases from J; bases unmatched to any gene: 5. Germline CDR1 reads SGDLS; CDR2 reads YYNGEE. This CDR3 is CASSKLAGGKTDTQYF. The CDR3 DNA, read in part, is TGTGCCAGCAGCAAACTAGCGGGAGGGAAGACAGATACG.

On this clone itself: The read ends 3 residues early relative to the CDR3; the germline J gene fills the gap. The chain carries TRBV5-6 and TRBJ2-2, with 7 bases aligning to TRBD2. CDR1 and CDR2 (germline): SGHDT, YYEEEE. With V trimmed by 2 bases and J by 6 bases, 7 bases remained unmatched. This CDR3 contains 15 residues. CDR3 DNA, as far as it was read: TGTGCCAGCAGCTTTGGCGGGAGAGCGGCCGGGGAG. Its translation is CASSFGGRAAGE. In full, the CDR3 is CASSFGGRAAGELFF.

Here the CDR3 reads CASSLTLQEETQYF. The CDR3 bases that were read are TGTGCCAGCAGCTTAACGTTACAGGAAGAGACC. This chain uses TRBV7-3 with TRBJ2-5; D is possibly TRBD1 (5 bases). The read comes to an end 3 residues before the CDR3 does, leaving the germline J gene to fill in the end. This CDR3 is 14 amino acids long. V shed 0 bases and J shed 3 bases, with 8 bases lying between them. Germline values: CDR1 SGHTA, CDR2 FQGTGA.

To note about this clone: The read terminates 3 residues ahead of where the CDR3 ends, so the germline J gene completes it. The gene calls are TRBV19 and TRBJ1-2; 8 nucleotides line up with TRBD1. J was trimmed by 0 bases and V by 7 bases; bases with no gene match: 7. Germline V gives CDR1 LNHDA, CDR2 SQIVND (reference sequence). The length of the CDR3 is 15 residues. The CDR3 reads CASTDRAASNYGYTF. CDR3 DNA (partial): TGTGCCAGTACGGACAGGGCCGCCTCTAACTATGGC.

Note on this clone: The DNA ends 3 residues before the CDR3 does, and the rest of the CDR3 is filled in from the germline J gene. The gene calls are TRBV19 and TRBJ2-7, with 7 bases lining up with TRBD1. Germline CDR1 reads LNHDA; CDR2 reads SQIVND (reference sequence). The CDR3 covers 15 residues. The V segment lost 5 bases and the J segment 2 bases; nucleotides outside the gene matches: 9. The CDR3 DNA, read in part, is TGTGCCAGTAGTCTAGGGACAGCCAATCCCTACGAG. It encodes CASSLGTANPYE. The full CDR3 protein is CASSLGTANPYEQYF.

The sequenced CDR3 bases are TGTGCCAGCAGTTACCGGACGATGACAGGGGTGGTCGAG. It encodes CASSYRTMTGVVE. The entire CDR3 protein reads CASSYRTMTGVVEQYF. This rearrangement joins TRBV6-2 or TRBV6-3 to TRBJ2-7; TRBD1 matches 8 bases. The read ends 3 residues before the CDR3 terminus; that terminus is restored from the germline J gene. CDR1 MNHEY and CDR2 SVGEGT come from the germline V gene. J lost 6 bases, V lost 2 bases, and 12 bases had no gene match. This CDR3 is built from 16 residues.

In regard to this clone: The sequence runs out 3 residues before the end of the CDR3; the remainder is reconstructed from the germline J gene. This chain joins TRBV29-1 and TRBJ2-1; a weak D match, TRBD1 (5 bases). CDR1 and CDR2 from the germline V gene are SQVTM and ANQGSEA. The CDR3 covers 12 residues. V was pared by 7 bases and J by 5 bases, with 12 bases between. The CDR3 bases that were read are TGCAGCGCGATTGGACAAAACAATGAG. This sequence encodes CSAIGQNNE. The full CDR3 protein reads CSAIGQNNEQFF.

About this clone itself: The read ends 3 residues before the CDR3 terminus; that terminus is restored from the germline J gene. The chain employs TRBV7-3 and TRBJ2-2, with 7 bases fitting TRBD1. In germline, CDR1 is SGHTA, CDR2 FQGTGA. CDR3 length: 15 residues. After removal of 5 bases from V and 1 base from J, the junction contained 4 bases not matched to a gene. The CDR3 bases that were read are TGTGCCAGCAGCCCCGGGACAGTGAACACCGGGGAG. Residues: CASSPGTVNTGE. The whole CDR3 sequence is CASSPGTVNTGELFF.

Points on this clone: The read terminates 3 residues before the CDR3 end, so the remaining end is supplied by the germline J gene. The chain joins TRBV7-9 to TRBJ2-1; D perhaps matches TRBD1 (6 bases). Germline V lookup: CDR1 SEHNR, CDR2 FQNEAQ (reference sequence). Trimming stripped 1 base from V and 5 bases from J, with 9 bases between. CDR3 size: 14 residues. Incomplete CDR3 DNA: TGTGCCAGCAGCTTAGGACAGGAGGACAATGAG. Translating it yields CASSLGQEDNE. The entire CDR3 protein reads CASSLGQEDNEQFF.

The CDR3 loop is CASRGREFYEQYF. The DNA read from the CDR3 is TGTGCCAGTAGGGGCAGGGAGTTCTACGAG. The chain joins TRBV14 to TRBJ2-7; D may be TRBD1 or TRBD2 (5 bases each). The read terminates 3 residues ahead of where the CDR3 ends, so the germline J gene completes it. V lost 9 bases to trimming and J lost 3 bases, with 15 bases between them. CDR3 length: 13 amino acids. Germline assignment: CDR1 SGHDN and CDR2 FVKESK.

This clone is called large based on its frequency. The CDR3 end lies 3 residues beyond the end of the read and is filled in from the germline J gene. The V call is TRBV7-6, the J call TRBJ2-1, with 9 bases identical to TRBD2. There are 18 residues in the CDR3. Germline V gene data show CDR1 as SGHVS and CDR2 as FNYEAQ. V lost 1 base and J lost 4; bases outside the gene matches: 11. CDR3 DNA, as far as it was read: TGTGCCAGCAGCTTAGAGAAGAAGAATAGCGGGAGTTACAATGAG. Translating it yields CASSLEKKNSGSYNE. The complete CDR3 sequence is CASSLEKKNSGSYNEQFF.

The sequenced part of the CDR3 DNA is TGTGCCTGGAGTGTAGGGACAGGGAACACTGAA. Translation: CAWSVGTGNTE. The CDR3 as a whole reads CAWSVGTGNTEAFF. The V call is TRBV30, the J call TRBJ1-1; 8 nucleotides agree with TRBD1. The read ends 3 residues shy of where the CDR3 ends; the end is completed using the germline J gene. The CDR3 has 14 amino acids. The J segment lost 1 base and the V segment lost 0 bases, leaving 1 base of the junction unmatched. Germline-derived CDR1 and CDR2 are GTSNPN and SVGIG (reference sequence).